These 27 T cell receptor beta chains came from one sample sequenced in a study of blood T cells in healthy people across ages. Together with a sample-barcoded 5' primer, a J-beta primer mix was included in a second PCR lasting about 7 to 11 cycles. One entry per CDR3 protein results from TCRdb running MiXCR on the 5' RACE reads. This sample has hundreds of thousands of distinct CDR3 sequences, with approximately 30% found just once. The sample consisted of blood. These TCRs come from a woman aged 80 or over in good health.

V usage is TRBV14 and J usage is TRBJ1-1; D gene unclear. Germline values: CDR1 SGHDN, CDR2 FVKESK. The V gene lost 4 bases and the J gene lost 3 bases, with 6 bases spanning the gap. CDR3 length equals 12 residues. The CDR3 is CASSPGDTEAFF. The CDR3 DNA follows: TGTGCCAGCAGCCCCGGAGACACTGAAGCTTTCTTT. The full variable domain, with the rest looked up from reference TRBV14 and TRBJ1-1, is EAGVTQFPSHSVIEKGQTVTLRCDPISGHDNLYWYRRVMGKEIKFLLHFVKESKQDESGMPNNRFLAERTGGTYSTLKVQPAELEDSGVYFCASSPGDTEAFFGQGTRLTVV.

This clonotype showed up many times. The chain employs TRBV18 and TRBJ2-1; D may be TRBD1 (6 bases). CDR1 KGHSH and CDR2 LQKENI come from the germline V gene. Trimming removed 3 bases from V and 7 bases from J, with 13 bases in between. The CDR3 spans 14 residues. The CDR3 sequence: CASSPGQRGNEQFF. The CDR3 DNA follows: TGTGCCAGCTCACCGGGACAAAGGGGGAATGAGCAGTTCTTC.

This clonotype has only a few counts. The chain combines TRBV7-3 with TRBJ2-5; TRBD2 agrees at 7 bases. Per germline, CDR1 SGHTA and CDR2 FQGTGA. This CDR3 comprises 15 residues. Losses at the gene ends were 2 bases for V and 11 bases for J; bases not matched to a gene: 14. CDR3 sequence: CASSLLSGGRNEQYF. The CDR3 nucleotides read TGTGCCAGCAGCTTATTGTCGGGGGGTCGGAATGAGCAGTACTTC.

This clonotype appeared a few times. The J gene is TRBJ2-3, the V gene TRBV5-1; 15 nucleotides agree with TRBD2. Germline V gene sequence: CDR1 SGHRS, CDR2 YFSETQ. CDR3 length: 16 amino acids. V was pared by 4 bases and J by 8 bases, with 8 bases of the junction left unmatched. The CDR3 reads CASSTGTSGGSITQYF. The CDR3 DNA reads TGCGCCAGCAGCACTGGGACTAGCGGGGGGTCGATTACGCAGTATTTT. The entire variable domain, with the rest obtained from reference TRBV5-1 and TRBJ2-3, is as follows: KAGVTQTPRYLIKTRGQQVTLSCSPISGHRSVSWYQQTPGQGLQFLFEYFSETQRNKGNFPGRFSGRQFSNSRSEMNVSTLELGDSALYLCASSTGTSGGSITQYFGPGTRLTVL.

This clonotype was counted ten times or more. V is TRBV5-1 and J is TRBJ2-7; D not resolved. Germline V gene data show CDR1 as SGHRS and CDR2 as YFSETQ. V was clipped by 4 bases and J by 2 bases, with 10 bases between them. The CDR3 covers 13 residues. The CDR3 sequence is CASSQTSTYEQYF. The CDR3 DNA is TGCGCCAGCAGCCAGACAAGTACCTACGAGCAGTACTTC.

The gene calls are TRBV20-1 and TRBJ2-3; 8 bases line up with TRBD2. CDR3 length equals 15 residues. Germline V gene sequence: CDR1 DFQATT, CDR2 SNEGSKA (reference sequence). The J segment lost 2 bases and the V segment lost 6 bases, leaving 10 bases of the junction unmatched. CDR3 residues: CSALEGRGDTDTQYF. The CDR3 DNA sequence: TGCAGTGCCCTAGAAGGGCGGGGGGACACAGATACGCAGTATTTT.

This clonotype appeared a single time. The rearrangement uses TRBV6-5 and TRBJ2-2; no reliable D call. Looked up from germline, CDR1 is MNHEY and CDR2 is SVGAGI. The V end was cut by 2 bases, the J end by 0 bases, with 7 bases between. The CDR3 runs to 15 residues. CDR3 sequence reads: CASSYGNSNTGELFF. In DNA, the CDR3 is TGTGCCAGCAGTTACGGGAATTCGAACACCGGGGAGCTGTTTTTT.

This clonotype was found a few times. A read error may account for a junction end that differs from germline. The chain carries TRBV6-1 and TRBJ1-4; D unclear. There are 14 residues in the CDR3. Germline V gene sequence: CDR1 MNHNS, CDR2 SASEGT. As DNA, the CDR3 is TGTGCCAGCAGTGGCACTTCAACTAATGAAAAACGGTTTTTT. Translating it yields CASSGTSTNEKRFF.

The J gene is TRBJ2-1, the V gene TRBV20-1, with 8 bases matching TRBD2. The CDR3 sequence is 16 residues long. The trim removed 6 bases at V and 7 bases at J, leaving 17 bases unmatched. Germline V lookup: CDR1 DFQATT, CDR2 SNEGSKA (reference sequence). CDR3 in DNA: TGCAGTGCAGAGGCCCGGACTAGCCTTAGTTGGAATGAGCAGTTCTTC. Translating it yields CSAEARTSLSWNEQFF.

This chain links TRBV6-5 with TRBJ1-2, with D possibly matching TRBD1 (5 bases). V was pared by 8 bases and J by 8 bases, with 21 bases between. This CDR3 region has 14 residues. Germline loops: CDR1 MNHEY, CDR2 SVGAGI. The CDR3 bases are TGTGCCAGCCAAAGGGTGGGGGACCCCAAGGGCTACACCTTC. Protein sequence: CASQRVGDPKGYTF.

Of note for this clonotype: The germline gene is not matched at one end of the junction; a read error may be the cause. In DNA form, the CDR3 reads TGTGCCGGCAGACGTGGCGGGGGCGCGGGTGAAGCTTTCTTT. This encodes CAGRRGGGAGEAFF. The genes are TRBV28 and TRBJ1-1, with D perhaps TRBD1 (6 bases). Per germline, CDR1 MDHEN and CDR2 SYDVKM. The CDR3 has 14 amino acids.

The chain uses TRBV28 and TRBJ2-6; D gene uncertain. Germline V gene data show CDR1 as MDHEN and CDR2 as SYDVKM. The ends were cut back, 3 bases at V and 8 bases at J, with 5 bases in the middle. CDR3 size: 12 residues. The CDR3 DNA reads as TGTGCCAGCAGTTTCGCCTCCAACGTCCTGACTTTC. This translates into CASSFASNVLTF.

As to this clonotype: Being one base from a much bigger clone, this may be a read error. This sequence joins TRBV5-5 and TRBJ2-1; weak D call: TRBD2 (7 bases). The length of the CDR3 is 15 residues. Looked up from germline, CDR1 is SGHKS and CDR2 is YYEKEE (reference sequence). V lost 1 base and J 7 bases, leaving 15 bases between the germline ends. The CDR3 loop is CASSLRAGRGNEQFF. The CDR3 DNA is TGTGCCAGCAGCTTGCGAGCGGGGAGGGGGAATGAGCAGTTCTTC.

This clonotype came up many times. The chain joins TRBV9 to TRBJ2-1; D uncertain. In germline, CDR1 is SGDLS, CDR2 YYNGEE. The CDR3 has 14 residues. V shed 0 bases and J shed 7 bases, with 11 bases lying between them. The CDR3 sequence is CASSVAPGINEQFF. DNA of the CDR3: TGTGCCAGCAGCGTAGCCCCGGGTATTAATGAGCAGTTCTTC.

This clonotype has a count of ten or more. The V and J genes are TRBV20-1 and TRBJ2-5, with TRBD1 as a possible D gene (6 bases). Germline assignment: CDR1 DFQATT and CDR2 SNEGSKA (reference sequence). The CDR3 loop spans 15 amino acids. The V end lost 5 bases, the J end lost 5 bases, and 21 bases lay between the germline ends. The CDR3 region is CSAPPSTGVLETQYF. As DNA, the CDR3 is TGCAGTGCTCCTCCCTCGACAGGTGTCCTGGAGACCCAGTACTTC.

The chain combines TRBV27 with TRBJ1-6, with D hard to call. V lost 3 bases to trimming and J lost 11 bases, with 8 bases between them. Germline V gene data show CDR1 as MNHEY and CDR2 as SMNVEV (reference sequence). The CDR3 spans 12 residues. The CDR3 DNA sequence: TGTGCCAGCAGTTTGGGCCGCGCACCCCTCCACTTT. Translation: CASSLGRAPLHF.

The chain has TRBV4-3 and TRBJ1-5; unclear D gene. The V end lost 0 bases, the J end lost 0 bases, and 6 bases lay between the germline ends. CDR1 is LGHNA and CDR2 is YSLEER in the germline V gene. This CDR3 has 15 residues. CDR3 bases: TGCGCCAGCAGCCAAGAGAGCGGTAGCAATCAGCCCCAGCATTTT. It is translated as CASSQESGSNQPQHF.

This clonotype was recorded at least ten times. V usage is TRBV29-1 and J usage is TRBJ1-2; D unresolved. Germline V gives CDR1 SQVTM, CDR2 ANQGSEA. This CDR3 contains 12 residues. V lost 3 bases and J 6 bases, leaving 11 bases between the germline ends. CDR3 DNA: TGCAGCGTTGATTCCCCTGATAATGGCTACACCTTC. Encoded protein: CSVDSPDNGYTF.

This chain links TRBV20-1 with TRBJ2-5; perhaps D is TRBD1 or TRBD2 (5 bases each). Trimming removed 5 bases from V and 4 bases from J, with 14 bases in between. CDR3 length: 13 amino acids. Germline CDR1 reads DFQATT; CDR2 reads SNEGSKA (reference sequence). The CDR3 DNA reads TGCAGTGCTCCCGGGACCGCGGGAGAGACCCAGTACTTC. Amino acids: CSAPGTAGETQYF.

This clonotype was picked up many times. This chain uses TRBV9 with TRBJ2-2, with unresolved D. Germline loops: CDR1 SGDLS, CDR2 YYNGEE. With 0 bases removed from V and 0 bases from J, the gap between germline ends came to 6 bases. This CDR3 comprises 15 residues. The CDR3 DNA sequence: TGTGCCAGCAGCGTAGTAAGCGCGAACACCGGGGAGCTGTTTTTT. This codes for CASSVVSANTGELFF.

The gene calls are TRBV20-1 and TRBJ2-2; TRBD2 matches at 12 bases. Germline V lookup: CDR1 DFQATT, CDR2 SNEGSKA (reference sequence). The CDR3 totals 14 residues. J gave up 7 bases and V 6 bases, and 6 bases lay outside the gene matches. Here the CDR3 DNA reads TGCAGTGCCCCTAGCGGGGGGGCCCACGGGGAGCTGTTTTTT. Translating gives CSAPSGGAHGELFF.

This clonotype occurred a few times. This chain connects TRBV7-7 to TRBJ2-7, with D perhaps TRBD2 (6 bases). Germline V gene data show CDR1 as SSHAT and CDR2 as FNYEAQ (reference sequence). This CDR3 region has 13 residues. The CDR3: CARGGDSWNEQYF. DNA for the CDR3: TGTGCTAGGGGAGGAGACTCCTGGAACGAGCAGTACTTC.

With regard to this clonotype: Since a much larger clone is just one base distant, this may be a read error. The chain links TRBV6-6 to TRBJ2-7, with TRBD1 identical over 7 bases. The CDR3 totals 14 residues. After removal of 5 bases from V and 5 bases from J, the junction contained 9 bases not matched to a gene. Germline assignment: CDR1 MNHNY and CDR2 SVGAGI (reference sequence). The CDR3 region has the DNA TGTGCCAGCAGTCTCCGGGACAGATGCCACGAGCAGTACTTC. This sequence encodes CASSLRDRCHEQYF.

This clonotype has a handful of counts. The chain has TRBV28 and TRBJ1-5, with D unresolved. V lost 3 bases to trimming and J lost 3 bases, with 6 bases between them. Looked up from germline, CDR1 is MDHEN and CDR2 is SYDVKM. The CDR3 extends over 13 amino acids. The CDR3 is CASSFGVNQPQHF. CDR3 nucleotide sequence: TGTGCCAGCAGTTTTGGAGTCAATCAGCCCCAGCATTTT.

CDR3 amino acids: CATSTERTGRGSPLHF. DNA of the CDR3: TGTGCCACCAGCACCGAGCGGACAGGGCGGGGATCACCCCTCCACTTT. The chain has TRBV15 and TRBJ1-6, with 8 bases aligning to TRBD1. CDR1 and CDR2 (germline): LNHNV, YYDKDF (reference sequence). CDR3 length: 16 residues. Losses at the gene ends were 4 bases for V and 10 bases for J; bases not matched to a gene: 12. Filled out from reference TRBV15 and TRBJ1-6, the complete variable domain reads DAMVIQNPRYQVTQFGKPVTLSCSQTLNHNVMYWYQQKSSQAPKLLFHYYDKDFNNEADTPDNFQSRRPNTSFCFLDIRSPGLGDTAMYLCATSTERTGRGSPLHFGNGTRLTVT.

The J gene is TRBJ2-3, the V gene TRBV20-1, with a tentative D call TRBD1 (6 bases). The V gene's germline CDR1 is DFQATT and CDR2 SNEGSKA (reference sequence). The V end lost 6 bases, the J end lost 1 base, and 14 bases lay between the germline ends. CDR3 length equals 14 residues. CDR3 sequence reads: CSARRDTRTDTQYF. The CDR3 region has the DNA TGCAGTGCGCGCCGGGACACCCGCACAGATACGCAGTATTTT.

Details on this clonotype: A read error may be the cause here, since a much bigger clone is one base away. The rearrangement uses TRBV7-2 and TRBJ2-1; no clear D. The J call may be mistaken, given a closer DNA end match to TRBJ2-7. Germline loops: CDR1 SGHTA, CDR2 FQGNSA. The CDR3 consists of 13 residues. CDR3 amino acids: CASSTRNYNEQYF. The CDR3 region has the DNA TGTGCCAGCAGCACGAGGAACTACAATGAGCAGTACTTC.